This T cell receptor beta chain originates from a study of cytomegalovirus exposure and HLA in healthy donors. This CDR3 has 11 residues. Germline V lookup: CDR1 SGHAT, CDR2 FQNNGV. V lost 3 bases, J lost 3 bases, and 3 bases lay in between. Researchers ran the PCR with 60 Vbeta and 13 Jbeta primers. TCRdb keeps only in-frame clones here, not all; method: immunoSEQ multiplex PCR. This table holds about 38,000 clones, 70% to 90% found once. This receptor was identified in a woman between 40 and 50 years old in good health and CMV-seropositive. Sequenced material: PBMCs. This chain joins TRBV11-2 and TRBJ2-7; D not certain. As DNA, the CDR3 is TGTGCCAGCAGCTTCCGCTACGAGCAGTACTTC. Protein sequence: CASSFRYEQYF.